This T cell receptor gamma chain was recorded in a study of human gamma delta and Vdelta1 T cells. This clone was counted a few times. Its target is unknown. Germline V gives CDR1 VTNTFY, CDR2 YDVSTARD (reference sequence). V shed 5 bases and J 2 bases; nucleotides not matched to a gene: 9. This CDR3 contains 14 residues. TCRdb processed the PCR reads again with the CATT caller. Here the sample spans almost 9,000 gamma-chain clones, 45% to 55% being singletons. Whole-study results and caveats: Acute myeloid leukemia was reportedly broadly targeted by polyclonal Delta One T cells.

The clonotype comes from a human donor in good health. This chain connects TRGV3 to TRGJ1 or TRGJ2. The sequenced material came from Vdelta1 gamma-delta T cells from blood grown in culture (DOT cells). CDR3 coding DNA: TGTGCCACCTGGGTCAACTTGCATTATTATAAGAAACTCTTT. Residues: CATWVNLHYYKKLF.